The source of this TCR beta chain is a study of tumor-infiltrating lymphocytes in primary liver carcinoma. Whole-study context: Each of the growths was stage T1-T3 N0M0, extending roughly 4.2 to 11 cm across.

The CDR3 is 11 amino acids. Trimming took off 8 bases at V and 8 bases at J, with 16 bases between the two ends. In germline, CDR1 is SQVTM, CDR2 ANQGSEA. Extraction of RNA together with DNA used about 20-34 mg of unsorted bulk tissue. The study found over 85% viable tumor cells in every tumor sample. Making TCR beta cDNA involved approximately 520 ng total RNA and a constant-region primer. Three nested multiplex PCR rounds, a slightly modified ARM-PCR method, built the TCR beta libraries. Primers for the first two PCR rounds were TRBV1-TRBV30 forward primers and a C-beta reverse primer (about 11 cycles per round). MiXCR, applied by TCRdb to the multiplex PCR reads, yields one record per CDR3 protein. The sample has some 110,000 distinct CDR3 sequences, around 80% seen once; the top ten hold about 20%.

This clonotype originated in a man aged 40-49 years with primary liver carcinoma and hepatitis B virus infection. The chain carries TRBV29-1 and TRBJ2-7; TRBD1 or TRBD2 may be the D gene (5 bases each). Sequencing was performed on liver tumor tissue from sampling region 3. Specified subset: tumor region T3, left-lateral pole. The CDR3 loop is CSTLFGAQQYF. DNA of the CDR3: TGCAGCACCCTCTTCGGGGCCCAGCAGTACTTC.